These 17 T cell receptor beta chains were all obtained from the same sample, sequenced in a study of CD8+CD57+ T cells in acquired aplastic anemia. In patients chosen for sequencing, flow cytometry had shown CD8+CD57+ cell expansion. Using genomic DNA as the template, TCR beta VDJ and CDR3 profiling was carried out. MiXCR, applied by TCRdb to the reads, yields one record per CDR3 protein. The repertoire holds some 150,000 distinct CDR3 sequences, with about 70% as singletons. Sequencing was carried out using sorted CD4+, CD8+, or CD8+CD57+ T cells (not recorded which) from PBMCs. The receptors were sampled from a human donor with aplastic anemia.

This clonotype was picked up many times. The chain employs TRBV11-3 and TRBJ2-5; no firm D call. Trimming took off 5 bases at V and 9 bases at J, with 22 bases between the two ends. The germline CDR1 and CDR2 sequences are SGHNT and YENEEA. The length of the CDR3 is 15 residues. The CDR3 loop is CASSPSSDGPAAQYF. CDR3 nucleotide sequence: TGTGCCAGCAGCCCGTCCTCGGACGGGCCCGCGGCCCAGTACTTC.

This clonotype has ten or more counts. The chain uses TRBV20-1 and TRBJ2-1; TRBD1 or TRBD2 may be the D gene (5 bases each). Germline CDR1 DFQATT, CDR2 SNEGSKA (reference sequence). Trimming shortened V by 6 bases and J by 5 bases, and 17 bases separated the two germline ends. CDR3 length equals 14 residues. CDR3 sequence (DNA): TGCAGTGCCAGCAGTGGGACGGATAACAATGAGCAGTTCTTC. Its protein is CSASSGTDNNEQFF.

V and J are TRBV2 and TRBJ2-7; TRBD2 matches at 7 bases. The CDR3 is 17 amino acids. Trimming removed 0 bases from V and 7 bases from J; junction bases left unmatched: 15. Per germline, CDR1 SNHLY and CDR2 FYNNEI. CDR3 in amino acids: CASSEAWAGEFQDEQYF. The CDR3 DNA is TGTGCCAGCAGTGAAGCGTGGGCGGGGGAGTTCCAAGATGAGCAGTACTTC.

This clonotype was seen only a few times. This chain uses TRBV5-6 with TRBJ2-5; 8 nucleotides align to TRBD2. Trimming at V came to 3 bases and at J to 2 bases, leaving 3 bases not matched to a gene. This CDR3 is 14 amino acids long. Germline CDR1 SGHDT, CDR2 YYEEEE. The CDR3 nucleotides are TGTGCCAGCAGCTATTCGGGGGGGCAAGAGACCCAGTACTTC. Translating it yields CASSYSGGQETQYF. The complete variable domain, with remaining parts taken from reference TRBV5-6 and TRBJ2-5, reads DAGVTQSPTHLIKTRGQQVTLRCSPKSGHDTVSWYQQALGQGPQFIFQYYEEEERQRGNFPDRFSGHQFPNYSSELNVNALLLGDSALYLCASSYSGGQETQYFGPGTRLLVL.

This chain connects TRBV7-3 to TRBJ2-3, with TRBD2 matching 8 bases. Germline CDR1 is SGHTA and CDR2 is FQGTGA. CDR3 length: 17 residues. V lost 6 bases to trimming and J lost 2 bases; unmatched junction nucleotides: 13. The CDR3 coding sequence is TGTGCCAGCAGTTCCCTTCCGGGACTAGACTACACAGATACGCAGTATTTT. Amino acids: CASSSLPGLDYTDTQYF.

This clonotype was seen a single time. The chain recombines TRBV5-1 with TRBJ2-7; D gene uncertain. Trimming pared 4 bases from V and 3 bases from J, leaving 8 bases between. Germline V gene data show CDR1 as SGHRS and CDR2 as YFSETQ. This CDR3 has 12 amino acids. The CDR3 is CASSRELYEQYF. As DNA, the CDR3 is TGCGCCAGCAGCCGAGAACTCTACGAGCAGTACTTC.

V is TRBV12-3 or TRBV12-4 and J is TRBJ2-1; D possibly corresponds to TRBD2 (6 bases). This CDR3 has 15 amino acids. The V end lost 6 bases, the J end lost 5 bases, and 17 bases lay between the germline ends. The chain's CDR3 is CASRLTSYLDNEQFF. DNA for the CDR3: TGTGCCAGCAGGTTAACTAGCTACCTCGACAATGAGCAGTTCTTC.

V gene TRBV15 combines with J gene TRBJ2-5, with D perhaps given as TRBD1 or TRBD2 (6 bases each). Trimming pared 0 bases from V and 1 base from J, leaving 12 bases between. This CDR3 has 16 residues. The germline CDR1 and CDR2 sequences are LNHNV and YYDKDF (reference sequence). As DNA, the CDR3 is TGTGCCACCAGCAGAGATTTCAGGGGAGGCCAAGAGACCCAGTACTTC. Amino acid sequence: CATSRDFRGGQETQYF.

On this clonotype: Since no conserved phenylalanine or tryptophan closes the CDR3, a read error is the likely cause. The chain has TRBV6-6 and TRBJ1-6; D perhaps matches TRBD1 (6 bases). Trimming took off 0 bases at V and 1 base at J, with 7 bases between the two ends. This CDR3 has 16 residues. Germline CDR1 and CDR2: MNHNY and SVGAGI (reference sequence). The DNA of the CDR3 is TGTGCCAGCAGTTACTCGACAGGTTCCTATAATTCACCCCTCCACTCT. Encoded protein: CASSYSTGSYNSPLHS.

This clonotype is medium-sized within its sample. CDR3 residues: CASSPSETYEQYV. The CDR3 DNA follows: TGTGCCAGCAGCCCCTCGGAAACCTACGAGCAGTACGTC. The chain combines TRBV6-6 with TRBJ2-7; no firm D call. The V end lost 6 bases, the J end lost 2 bases, and 11 bases lay between the germline ends. CDR3 length equals 13 residues. Germline V gene lookup returns CDR1 MNHNY and CDR2 SVGAGI (reference sequence).

V and J are TRBV12-3 or TRBV12-4 and TRBJ2-2; possibly TRBD2 for D (7 bases). The CDR3 sequence is 14 residues long. V was pared by 2 bases and J by 10 bases, with 14 bases between. Here the CDR3 DNA reads TGTGCCAGCAGTTTAAGGGGGGGCGAAGAGGAGCTGTTTTTT. Its translation: CASSLRGGEEELFF.

This clonotype was counted a few times. The chain combines TRBV19 with TRBJ2-3; 9 bases agree with TRBD2. V trimming: 8 bases; J trimming: 0 bases; junction bases outside the gene matches: 3. The CDR3 is 14 amino acids. Germline V gene lookup returns CDR1 LNHDA and CDR2 SQIVND (reference sequence). CDR3 nucleotides: TGTGCCAGTCGACTAGCGGCAAGCACAGATACGCAGTATTTT. It encodes CASRLAASTDTQYF. The full variable domain, with the rest looked up from reference TRBV19 and TRBJ2-3, is DGGITQSPKYLFRKEGQNVTLSCEQNLNHDAMYWYRQDPGQGLRLIYYSQIVNDFQKGDIAEGYSVSREKKESFPLTVTSAQKNPTAFYLCASRLAASTDTQYFGPGTRLTVL.

This chain uses TRBV7-6 with TRBJ2-3, with 8 bases that match TRBD2. Germline trimming cut 1 base from V and 5 bases from J; bases unmatched to any gene: 5. Germline V gene sequence: CDR1 SGHVS, CDR2 FNYEAQ. The CDR3 is 15 residues long. CDR3 bases: TGTGCCAGCAGCTTAGTGTCCAGCGGGAGAGATACGCAGTATTTT. Its translation is CASSLVSSGRDTQYF.

This clonotype was detected only a few times. The chain links TRBV20-1 to TRBJ1-1; TRBD1 aligns across 9 bases. CDR1 and CDR2 (germline): DFQATT, SNEGSKA (reference sequence). Germline trimming cut 4 bases from V and 3 bases from J; bases unmatched to any gene: 3. CDR3 size: 13 residues. For the CDR3, the DNA is TGCAGTGCTAAGGACAGGGGTGACACTGAAGCTTTCTTT. This translates into CSAKDRGDTEAFF.

The V and J genes are TRBV7-3 and TRBJ1-2; D is uncertain. This CDR3 spans 11 amino acids. The germline CDR1 and CDR2 sequences are SGHTA and FQGTGA. V was clipped by 2 bases and J by 5 bases, with 3 bases between them. The CDR3 DNA reads as TGTGCCAGCAGCTTAGCGTATGGCTACACCTTC. It specifies CASSLAYGYTF.

This clonotype was seen just once. This chain joins TRBV10-3 and TRBJ2-5; no reliable D call. The CDR3 spans 11 residues. The germline V gene has CDR1 ENHRY and CDR2 SYGVKD. Trimming took off 6 bases at V and 4 bases at J, with 6 bases between the two ends. This CDR3 is CAIRVGETQYF. CDR3 DNA sequence: TGTGCCATCAGGGTGGGAGAGACCCAGTACTTC.

This clonotype occurred a few times. This chain links TRBV9 with TRBJ1-2; D is possibly TRBD1 (5 bases). Germline CDR1 reads SGDLS; CDR2 reads YYNGEE. Between the trimmed V and J ends, which lost 0 bases and 8 bases, there was a span of 14 bases. This CDR3 comprises 14 residues. The CDR3 sequence: CASSVGVQGIGYTF. The DNA of the CDR3 is TGTGCCAGCAGCGTAGGGGTCCAGGGTATCGGCTACACCTTC.